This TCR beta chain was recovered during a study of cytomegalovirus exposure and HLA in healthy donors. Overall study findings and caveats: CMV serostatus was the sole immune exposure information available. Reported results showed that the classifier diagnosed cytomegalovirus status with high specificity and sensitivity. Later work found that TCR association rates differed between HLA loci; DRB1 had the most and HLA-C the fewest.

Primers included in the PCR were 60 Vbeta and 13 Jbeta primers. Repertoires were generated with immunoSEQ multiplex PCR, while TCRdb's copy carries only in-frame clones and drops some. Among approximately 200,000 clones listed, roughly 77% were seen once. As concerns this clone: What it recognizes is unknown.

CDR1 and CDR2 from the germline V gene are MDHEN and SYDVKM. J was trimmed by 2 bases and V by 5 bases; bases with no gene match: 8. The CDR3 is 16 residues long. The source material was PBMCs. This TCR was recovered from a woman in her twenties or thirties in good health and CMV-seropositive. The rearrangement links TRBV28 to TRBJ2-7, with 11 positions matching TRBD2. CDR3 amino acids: CASSDIAGGYTYEQYF. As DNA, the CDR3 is TGTGCCAGCAGTGACATAGCGGGAGGGTATACCTACGAGCAGTACTTC. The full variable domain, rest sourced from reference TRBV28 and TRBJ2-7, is DVKVTQSSRYLVKRTGEKVFLECVQDMDHENMFWYRQDPGLGLRLIYFSYDVKMKEKGDIPEGYSVSREKKERFSLILESASTNQTSMYLCASSDIAGGYTYEQYFGPGTRLTVT.